This record concerns one T cell receptor (beta chain) sequence. Its antigen is still unknown. In germline, CDR1 is SGHAT, CDR2 FQNNGV. This CDR3 is built from 18 residues. With 0 bases removed from V and 0 bases from J, the gap between germline ends came to 18 bases. This sample was included in a study of shared clonotypes between healthy human individuals. On the study more broadly: For every donor, three CD4 naive, three CD4 memory, two CD8 naive and one CD8 memory plates were used.

Sequencing was performed with immunoSEQ multiplex PCR; in TCRdb, only in-frame clones are kept and a portion is missing. The data contain about 340,000 clones, more than 60% of them singletons. Study results and caveats: Naive subsets usually exceeded memory subsets in estimated richness.

The specimen sequenced was memory CD4+ T cells sorted from blood. As to subset: CD45RA-negative fraction. The chain carries TRBV11-2 and TRBJ2-7, with D perhaps matching TRBD2 (5 bases). The receptor's source is a man aged 25-45 years in good health. CDR3 amino acids: CASSLDPEQEAISYEQYF. In nucleotides, the CDR3 is TGTGCCAGCAGCTTAGACCCTGAGCAGGAGGCGATCTCCTACGAGCAGTACTTC.